This T cell receptor beta chain came from a study of blood T cell repertoires in COVID-19. Study-level background: From the United States, Italy and Spain came samples of acute and convalescent COVID-19. T cells, B-cell-depleted T cells, or PBMCs provided the cDNA or gDNA that served as material.

Method: immunoSEQ multiplex PCR; TCRdb's copy keeps in-frame clones and lacks some. The sample includes about 150,000 clones, roughly three quarters seen only once; the top ten take approximately 5.2%. Enrolment of Seattle patients took place during active infection, and they were followed longitudinally. This CDR3 is built from 14 residues. Germline V gives CDR1 SGDLS, CDR2 YYNGEE. Trimming pared 0 bases from V and 4 bases from J, leaving 11 bases between. The sample comprised peripheral blood. The TCR sequence derives from a woman in her 70s with COVID-19, enrolled during active disease. The genes are TRBV9 and TRBJ2-7; maybe TRBD2 (6 bases). CDR3 sequence (DNA): TGTGCCAGCAGCGTAGCTACCGGGGGTTACGAGCAGTACTTC. It specifies CASSVATGGYEQYF.